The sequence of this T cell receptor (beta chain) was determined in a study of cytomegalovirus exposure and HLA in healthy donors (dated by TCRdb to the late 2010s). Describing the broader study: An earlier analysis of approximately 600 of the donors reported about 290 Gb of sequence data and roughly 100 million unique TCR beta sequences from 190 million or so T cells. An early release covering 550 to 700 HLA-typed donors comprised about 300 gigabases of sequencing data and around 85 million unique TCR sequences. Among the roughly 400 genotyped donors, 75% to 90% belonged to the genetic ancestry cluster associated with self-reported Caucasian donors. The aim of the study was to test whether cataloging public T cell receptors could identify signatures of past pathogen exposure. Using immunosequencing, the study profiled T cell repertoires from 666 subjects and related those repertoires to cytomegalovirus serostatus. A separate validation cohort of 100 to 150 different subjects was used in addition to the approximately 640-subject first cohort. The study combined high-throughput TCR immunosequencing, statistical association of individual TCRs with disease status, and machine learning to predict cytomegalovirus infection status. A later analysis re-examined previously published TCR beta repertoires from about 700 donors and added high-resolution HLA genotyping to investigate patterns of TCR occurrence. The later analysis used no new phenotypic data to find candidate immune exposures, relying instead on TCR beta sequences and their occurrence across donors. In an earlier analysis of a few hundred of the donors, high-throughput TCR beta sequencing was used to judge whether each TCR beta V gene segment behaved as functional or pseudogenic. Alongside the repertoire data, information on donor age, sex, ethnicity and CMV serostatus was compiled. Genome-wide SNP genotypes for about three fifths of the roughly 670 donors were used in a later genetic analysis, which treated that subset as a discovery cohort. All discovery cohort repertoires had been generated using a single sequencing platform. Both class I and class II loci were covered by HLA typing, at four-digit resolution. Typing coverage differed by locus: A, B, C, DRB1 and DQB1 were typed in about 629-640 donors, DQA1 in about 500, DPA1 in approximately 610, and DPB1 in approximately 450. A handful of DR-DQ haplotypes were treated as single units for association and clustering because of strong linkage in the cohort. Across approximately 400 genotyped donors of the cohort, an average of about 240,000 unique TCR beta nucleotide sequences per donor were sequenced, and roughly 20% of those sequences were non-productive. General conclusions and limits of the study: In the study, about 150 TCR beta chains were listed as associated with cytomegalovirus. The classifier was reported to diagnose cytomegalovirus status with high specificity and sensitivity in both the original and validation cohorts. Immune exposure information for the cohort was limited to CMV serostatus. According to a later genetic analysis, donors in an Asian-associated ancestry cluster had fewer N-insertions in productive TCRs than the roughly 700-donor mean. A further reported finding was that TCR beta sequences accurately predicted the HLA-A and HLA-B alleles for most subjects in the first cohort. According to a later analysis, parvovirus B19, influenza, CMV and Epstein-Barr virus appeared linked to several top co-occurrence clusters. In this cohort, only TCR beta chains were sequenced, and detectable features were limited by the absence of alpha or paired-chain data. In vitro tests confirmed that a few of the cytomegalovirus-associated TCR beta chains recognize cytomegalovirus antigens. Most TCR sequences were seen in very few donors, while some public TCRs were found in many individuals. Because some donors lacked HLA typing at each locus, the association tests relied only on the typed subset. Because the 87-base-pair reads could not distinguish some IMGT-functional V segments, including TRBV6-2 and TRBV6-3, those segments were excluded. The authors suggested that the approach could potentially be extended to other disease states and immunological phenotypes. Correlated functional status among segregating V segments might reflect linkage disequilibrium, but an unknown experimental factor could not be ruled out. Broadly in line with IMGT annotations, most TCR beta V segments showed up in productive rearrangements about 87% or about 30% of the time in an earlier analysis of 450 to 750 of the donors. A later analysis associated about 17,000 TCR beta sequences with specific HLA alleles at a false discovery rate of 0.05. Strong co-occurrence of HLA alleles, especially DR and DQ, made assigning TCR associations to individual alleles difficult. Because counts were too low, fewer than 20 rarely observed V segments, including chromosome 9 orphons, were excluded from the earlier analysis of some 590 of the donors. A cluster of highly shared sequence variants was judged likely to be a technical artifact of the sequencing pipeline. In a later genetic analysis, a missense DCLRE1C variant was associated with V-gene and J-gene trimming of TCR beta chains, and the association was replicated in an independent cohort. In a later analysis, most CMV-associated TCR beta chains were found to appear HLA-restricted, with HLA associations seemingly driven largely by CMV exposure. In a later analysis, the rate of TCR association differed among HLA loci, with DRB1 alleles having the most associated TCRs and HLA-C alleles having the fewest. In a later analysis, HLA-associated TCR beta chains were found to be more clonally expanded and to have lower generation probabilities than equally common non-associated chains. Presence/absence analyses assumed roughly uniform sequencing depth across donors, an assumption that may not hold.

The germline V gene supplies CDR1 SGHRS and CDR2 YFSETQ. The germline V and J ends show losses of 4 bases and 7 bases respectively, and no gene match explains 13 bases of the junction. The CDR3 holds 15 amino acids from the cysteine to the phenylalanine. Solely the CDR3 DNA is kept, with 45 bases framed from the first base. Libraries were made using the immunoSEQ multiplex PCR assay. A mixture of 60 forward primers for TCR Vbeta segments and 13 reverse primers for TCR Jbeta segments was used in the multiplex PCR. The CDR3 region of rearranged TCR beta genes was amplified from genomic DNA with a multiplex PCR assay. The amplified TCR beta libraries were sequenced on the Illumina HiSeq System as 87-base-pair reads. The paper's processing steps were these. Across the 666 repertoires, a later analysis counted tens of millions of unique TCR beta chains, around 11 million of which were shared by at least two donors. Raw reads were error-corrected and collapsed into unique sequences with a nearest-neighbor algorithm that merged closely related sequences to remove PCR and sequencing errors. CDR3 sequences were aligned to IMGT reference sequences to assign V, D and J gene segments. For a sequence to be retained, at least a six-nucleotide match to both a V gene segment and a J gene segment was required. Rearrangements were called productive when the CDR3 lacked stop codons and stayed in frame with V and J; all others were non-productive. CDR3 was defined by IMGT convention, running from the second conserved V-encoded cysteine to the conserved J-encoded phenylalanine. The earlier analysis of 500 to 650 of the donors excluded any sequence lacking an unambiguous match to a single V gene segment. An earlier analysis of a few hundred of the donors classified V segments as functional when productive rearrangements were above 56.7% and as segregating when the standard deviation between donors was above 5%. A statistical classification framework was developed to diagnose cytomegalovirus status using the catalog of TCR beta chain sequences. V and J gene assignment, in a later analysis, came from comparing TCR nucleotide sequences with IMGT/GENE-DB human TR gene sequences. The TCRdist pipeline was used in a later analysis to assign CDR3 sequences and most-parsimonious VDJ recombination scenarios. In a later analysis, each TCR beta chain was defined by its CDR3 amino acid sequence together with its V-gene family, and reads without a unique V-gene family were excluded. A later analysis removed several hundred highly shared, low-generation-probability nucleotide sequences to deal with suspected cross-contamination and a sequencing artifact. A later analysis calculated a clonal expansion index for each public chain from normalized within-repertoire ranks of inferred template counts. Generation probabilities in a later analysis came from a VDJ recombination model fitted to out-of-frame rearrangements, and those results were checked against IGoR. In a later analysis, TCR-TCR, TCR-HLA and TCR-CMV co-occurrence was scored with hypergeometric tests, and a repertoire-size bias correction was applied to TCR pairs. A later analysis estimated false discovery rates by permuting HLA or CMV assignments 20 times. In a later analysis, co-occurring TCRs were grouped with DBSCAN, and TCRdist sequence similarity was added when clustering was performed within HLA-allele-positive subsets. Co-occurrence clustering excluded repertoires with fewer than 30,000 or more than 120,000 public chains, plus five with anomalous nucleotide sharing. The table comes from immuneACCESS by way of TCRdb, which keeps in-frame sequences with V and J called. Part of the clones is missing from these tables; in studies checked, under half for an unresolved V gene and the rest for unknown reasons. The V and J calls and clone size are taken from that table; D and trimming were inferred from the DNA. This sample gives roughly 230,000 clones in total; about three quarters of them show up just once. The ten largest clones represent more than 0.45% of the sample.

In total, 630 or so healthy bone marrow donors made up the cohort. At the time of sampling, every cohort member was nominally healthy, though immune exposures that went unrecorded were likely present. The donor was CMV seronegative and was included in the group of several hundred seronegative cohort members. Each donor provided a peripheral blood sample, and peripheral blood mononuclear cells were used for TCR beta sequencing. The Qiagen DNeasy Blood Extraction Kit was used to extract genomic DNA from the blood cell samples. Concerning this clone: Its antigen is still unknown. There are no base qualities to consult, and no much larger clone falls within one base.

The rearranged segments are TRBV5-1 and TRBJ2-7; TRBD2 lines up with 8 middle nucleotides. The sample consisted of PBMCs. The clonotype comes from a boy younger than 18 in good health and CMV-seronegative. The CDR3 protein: CASSVTQPTSGEQYF. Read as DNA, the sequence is TGCGCCAGCAGCGTAACCCAACCTACTAGCGGAGAGCAGTACTTC.